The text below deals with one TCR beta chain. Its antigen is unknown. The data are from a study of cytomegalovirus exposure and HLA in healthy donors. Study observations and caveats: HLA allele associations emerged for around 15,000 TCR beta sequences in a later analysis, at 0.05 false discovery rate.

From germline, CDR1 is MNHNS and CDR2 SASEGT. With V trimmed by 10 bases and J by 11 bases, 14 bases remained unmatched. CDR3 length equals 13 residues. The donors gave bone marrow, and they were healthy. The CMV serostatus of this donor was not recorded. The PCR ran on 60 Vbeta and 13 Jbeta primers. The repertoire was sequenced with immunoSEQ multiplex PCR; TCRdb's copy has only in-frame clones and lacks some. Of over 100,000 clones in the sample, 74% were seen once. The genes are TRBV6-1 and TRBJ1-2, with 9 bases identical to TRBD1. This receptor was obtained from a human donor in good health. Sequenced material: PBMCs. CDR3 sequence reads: CATRPGQGRWYTF. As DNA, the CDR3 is TGTGCCACTCGTCCGGGACAGGGTAGGTGGTACACCTTC.